This TCR beta chain originates from a study of blood T cell repertoires in COVID-19. Study as a whole: The United States, Italy and Spain provided the acute and convalescent COVID-19 samples. Sources were T cells, B-cell-depleted T cells, or PBMCs; the material itself was cDNA or gDNA.

Study processing details: Estimation of nucleated cell counts was performed using reference gene primer amplification. Here immunoSEQ multiplex PCR was the method, and the copy in TCRdb shows in-frame clones only, minus some. V and J calls and clone size are those listed in that table; D and trimming were worked out from the DNA. The sample gives 44,000 or so clones, approximately 88% of which show up once; nearly 4.5% is in the top ten. This clone has just a few counts. This CDR3 contains 14 residues. With V trimmed by 3 bases and J by 3 bases, 5 bases remained unmatched. Germline values: CDR1 SGHVS, CDR2 FNYEAQ.

The rearrangement links TRBV7-6 to TRBJ2-7, with 7 bases that match TRBD2. The source is a man aged 45-65 years with active COVID-19. Source material: peripheral blood. As DNA, the CDR3 is TGTGCCAGCAGCTTCGAGGCGGGGGACTACGAGCAGTACTTC. This translates into CASSFEAGDYEQYF.